Listed here are 25 T cell receptor beta chains from one sample, sequenced in a study of T cell responses to AZD1222 COVID-19 vaccine. The table came from immunoSEQ multiplex PCR; TCRdb's copy has only in-frame clones and leaves some out. The sample includes 100,000 to 150,000 clones, around 90% of them seen just once. Specimen: peripheral blood, collected on day 0 of AZD1222 vaccination. All receptors come from an adult in good health.

This chain links TRBV7-8 with TRBJ1-2, with D perhaps TRBD1 (6 bases). V was shortened by 4 bases and J by 4 bases, with 10 bases between the two germline ends. The CDR3 loop spans 13 amino acids. The V gene's germline CDR1 is SGHVS and CDR2 FQNEAQ. The CDR3 is CASSSRTAYGYTF. CDR3 DNA: TGTGCCAGCAGCTCCCGGACAGCCTATGGCTACACCTTC.

This clone showed up just once. The rearrangement uses TRBV11-3 and TRBJ1-6; D is possibly TRBD1 (5 bases). Germline-derived CDR1 and CDR2 are SGHNT and YENEEA. The CDR3 has 15 residues. V was clipped by 7 bases and J by 7 bases, with 17 bases between them. This chain's CDR3 is CASTSVRGGNSPLHF. The CDR3 DNA reads as TGTGCCAGCACCTCCGTTAGGGGAGGGAATTCACCCCTCCACTTT.

V and J are TRBV27 and TRBJ2-7; 9 bases align to TRBD1. V lost 6 bases to trimming and J lost 7 bases; unmatched junction nucleotides: 13. Germline assignment: CDR1 MNHEY and CDR2 SMNVEV (reference sequence). The CDR3 has 15 residues. This chain's CDR3 is CASSPPGTGLREQYF. CDR3 nucleotides: TGTGCCAGCAGCCCACCCGGGACAGGGCTAAGGGAGCAGTACTTC.

The rearrangement uses TRBV6-5 and TRBJ1-5; 8 nucleotides align to TRBD1. After removal of 7 bases from V and 2 bases from J, the junction contained 4 bases not matched to a gene. This CDR3 spans 14 amino acids. Germline lookup yields CDR1 MNHEY and CDR2 SVGAGI. In DNA, the CDR3 is TGTGCCAGCATCCGACAGGGGCGCAATCAGCCCCAGCATTTT. This sequence encodes CASIRQGRNQPQHF.

V usage is TRBV11-1 and J usage is TRBJ2-1; maybe TRBD1 (6 bases). Germline V CDR1 and CDR2: SGHAT, FQDESV (reference sequence). This CDR3 spans 15 amino acids. Trimming removed 5 bases from V and 6 bases from J, with 17 bases in between. CDR3: CASSPRTEGRNEQFF. CDR3 in DNA: TGTGCCAGCAGCCCCCGGACAGAGGGACGCAATGAGCAGTTCTTC.

V usage is TRBV18 and J usage is TRBJ1-1; D gene uncertain. The V gene's germline CDR1 is KGHSH and CDR2 LQKENI. The V end was cut by 3 bases, the J end by 4 bases, with 6 bases between. CDR3 length equals 12 residues. The CDR3 loop is CASSPTVTEAFF. CDR3 sequence (DNA): TGTGCCAGCTCACCCACGGTCACTGAAGCTTTCTTT.

The J gene is TRBJ1-4, the V gene TRBV6-5; D not resolved. The germline gives CDR1 MNHEY, CDR2 SVGAGI. Trimming pared 6 bases from V and 5 bases from J, leaving 13 bases between. CDR3 length: 14 residues. In DNA, the CDR3 is TGTGCCAGCAGCCCGATGGACGGGAATGAAAAACTGTTTTTT. This gives the protein CASSPMDGNEKLFF.

The chain employs TRBV2 and TRBJ2-7, with 8 bases lining up with TRBD1. The germline CDR1 and CDR2 sequences are SNHLY and FYNNEI. The CDR3 sequence is 14 residues long. The V and J ends lost 6 bases and 3 bases, in that order; junction bases with no gene match: 7. CDR3 sequence: CASSLYGQGYEQYF. As DNA, the CDR3 is TGTGCCAGCAGCCTCTACGGACAGGGCTACGAGCAGTACTTC.

The chain joins TRBV7-8 to TRBJ1-5, with 7 bases identical to TRBD1. V lost 0 bases and J lost 6; bases outside the gene matches: 8. The germline gives CDR1 SGHVS, CDR2 FQNEAQ. This CDR3 spans 16 amino acids. The CDR3 region is CASSLARRQGSQPQHF. The CDR3 region has the DNA TGTGCCAGCAGCTTAGCGCGGAGACAGGGAAGTCAGCCCCAGCATTTT.

The sample holds a few counts of this clone. The CDR3 nucleotides are TGCGCCAGCAGCCGGGGTGATAGCAATCAGCCCCAGCATTTT. Translating it yields CASSRGDSNQPQHF. The chain has TRBV5-1 and TRBJ1-5; D is undetermined. Germline V gene data show CDR1 as SGHRS and CDR2 as YFSETQ. CDR3 length: 14 amino acids. V gave up 4 bases and J gave up 0 bases, with 8 bases separating them.

The CDR3 DNA sequence: TGTGCCAGCAGCGTAGGATCCAGGGCAGCCGGTGAAAAACTGTTTTTT. It encodes CASSVGSRAAGEKLFF. The V and J genes are TRBV9 and TRBJ1-4, with D possibly matching TRBD1 (5 bases). The CDR3 covers 16 residues. V shed 0 bases and J shed 7 bases, with 16 bases lying between them. Looked up from germline, CDR1 is SGDLS and CDR2 is YYNGEE.

J is TRBJ2-2 and V is TRBV2; 7 nucleotides match TRBD1. The germline gives CDR1 SNHLY, CDR2 FYNNEI. V was pared by 9 bases and J by 6 bases, with 16 bases of the junction left unmatched. CDR3 length equals 16 residues. CDR3 loop: CASRTGDLIGSGELFF. CDR3 DNA: TGTGCCAGTAGGACAGGAGATCTAATTGGCTCCGGGGAGCTGTTTTTT.

The rearrangement uses TRBV5-1 and TRBJ2-6, with 10 bases fitting TRBD1. Germline-derived CDR1 and CDR2 are SGHRS and YFSETQ. The CDR3 is made up of 20 amino acids. V gave up 3 bases and J gave up 2 bases; unmatched junction bases: 14. CDR3 region: CASSSLIWTGGFTGANVLTF. DNA for the CDR3: TGCGCCAGCAGCTCGCTAATATGGACAGGGGGTTTTACTGGGGCCAACGTCCTGACTTTC.

Judged by abundance, this clone is medium-sized. The chain is built from TRBV3-1 (or the pseudogene TRBV3-2) and TRBJ2-1, with D possibly TRBD2 on 6 matching bases. V shed 4 bases and J shed 0 bases, with 16 bases lying between them. The CDR3 contains 17 residues. CDR1 LGHDT and CDR2 YNNKEL come from the germline V gene (reference sequence). The DNA for the CDR3 is TGTGCCAGCAGCCCTCAACCAATAGCGGACTCCTACAATGAGCAGTTCTTC. Encoded protein: CASSPQPIADSYNEQFF.

V usage is TRBV30 and J usage is TRBJ2-7; 7 bases are a match to TRBD1. In germline, CDR1 is GTSNPN, CDR2 SVGIG (reference sequence). The CDR3 is 12 residues long. V lost 3 bases to trimming and J lost 6 bases; unmatched junction nucleotides: 5. The CDR3 region is CAWSIQGREQYF. CDR3 coding DNA: TGTGCCTGGAGCATACAGGGGCGCGAGCAGTACTTC. Full variable domain (missing parts from reference TRBV30 and TRBJ2-7): SQTIHQWPATLVQPVGSPLSLECTVEGTSNPNLYWYRQAAGRGLQLLFYSVGIGQISSEVPQNLSASRPQDRQFILSSKKLLLSDSGFYLCAWSIQGREQYFGPGTRLTVT.

The rearrangement links TRBV4-1 to TRBJ1-5, with D hard to call. This CDR3 is built from 15 residues. Trimming shortened V by 1 base and J by 1 base, and 8 bases separated the two germline ends. Germline V CDR1 and CDR2: MGHRA, YSYEKL. DNA for the CDR3: TGCGCCAGCAGCCAAGGGACGGTGAGCAATCAGCCCCAGCATTTT. The encoded protein is CASSQGTVSNQPQHF.

This clone appeared a single time. The chain joins TRBV2 to TRBJ1-1, with D uncertain. The CDR3 is 14 residues long. CDR1 is SNHLY and CDR2 is FYNNEI in the germline V gene. V was pared by 6 bases and J by 1 base, with 12 bases between. In nucleotides, the CDR3 is TGTGCCAGCAGCCCGACGTGGAAGAACACTGAAGCTTTCTTT. Translation gives CASSPTWKNTEAFF.

As DNA, the CDR3 is TGTGCCAGTAGTATTTCTGAGCAAGATACGCAGTATTTT. Amino acid sequence: CASSISEQDTQYF. The chain has TRBV19 and TRBJ2-3; D call uncertain. Germline-derived CDR1 and CDR2 are LNHDA and SQIVND (reference sequence). This CDR3 spans 13 amino acids. V lost 3 bases to trimming and J lost 5 bases, with 9 bases between them. The full variable domain, in which reference TRBV19 and TRBJ2-3 provide the parts outside the CDR3, is DGGITQSPKYLFRKEGQNVTLSCEQNLNHDAMYWYRQDPGQGLRLIYYSQIVNDFQKGDIAEGYSVSREKKESFPLTVTSAQKNPTAFYLCASSISEQDTQYFGPGTRLTVL.

The chain has TRBV4-2 and TRBJ1-1; 7 bases line up with TRBD1. J gave up 1 base and V 4 bases, and 6 bases lay outside the gene matches. This CDR3 is built from 15 residues. Germline assignment: CDR1 LGHNA and CDR2 YNFKEQ. The CDR3 sequence: CASSLQGQQNTEAFF. CDR3 in DNA: TGTGCCAGCAGCCTCCAGGGACAGCAGAACACTGAAGCTTTCTTT.

The gene calls are TRBV5-6 and TRBJ2-5; D might be TRBD2 (8 bases). V lost 0 bases, J lost 4 bases, and 13 bases lay in between. From germline, CDR1 is SGHDT and CDR2 YYEEEE. CDR3 length equals 15 residues. CDR3 region: CASSLAGGGLETQYF. CDR3 DNA: TGTGCCAGCAGCTTGGCGGGAGGGGGCCTAGAGACCCAGTACTTC.

V and J are TRBV5-1 and TRBJ2-5; TRBD1 matches 7 bases. The CDR3 spans 14 residues. With 1 base clipped from V and 6 bases from J, the junction kept 6 bases outside the gene matches. From germline, CDR1 is SGHRS and CDR2 YFSETQ. The DNA for the CDR3 is TGCGCCAGCAGCTTGACCGAGGGGGCGAAGACCCAGTACTTC. It codes for CASSLTEGAKTQYF.

V is TRBV27 and J is TRBJ1-4; D unresolved. The germline CDR1 and CDR2 sequences are MNHEY and SMNVEV (reference sequence). The CDR3 has 13 residues. V was clipped by 4 bases and J by 7 bases, with 10 bases between them. The CDR3 sequence is CASSSSRGEKLFF. For the CDR3, the DNA is TGTGCCAGCAGTTCCAGCCGGGGTGAAAAACTGTTTTTT.

The rearrangement joins TRBV6-5 to TRBJ2-7, with D perhaps TRBD2 (5 bases). Germline V CDR1 and CDR2: MNHEY, SVGAGI. The CDR3 totals 14 residues. Trimming cost V 2 bases and J 12 bases, with 20 bases left between them. CDR3: CASSYGRGGSPPYF. The CDR3 DNA reads TGTGCCAGCAGTTACGGTCGGGGTGGCTCTCCGCCGTACTTC.

The genes are TRBV5-1 and TRBJ1-2; D call uncertain. V lost 6 bases and J 2 bases, leaving 14 bases between the germline ends. The CDR3 runs to 14 residues. Germline CDR1 and CDR2: SGHRS and YFSETQ. The DNA for the CDR3 is TGCGCCAGCAATGTAGGGAATCGGAACTATGGCTACACCTTC. Its protein is CASNVGNRNYGYTF.

This sequence joins TRBV6-6 and TRBJ1-5; D is perhaps TRBD1 (5 bases). V was shortened by 2 bases and J by 7 bases, with 9 bases between the two germline ends. The CDR3 is 13 amino acids. Germline lookup yields CDR1 MNHNY and CDR2 SVGAGI (reference sequence). The CDR3 loop is CASSYEGLQPQHF. The CDR3 DNA reads TGTGCCAGCAGTTACGAGGGACTACAGCCCCAGCATTTT.